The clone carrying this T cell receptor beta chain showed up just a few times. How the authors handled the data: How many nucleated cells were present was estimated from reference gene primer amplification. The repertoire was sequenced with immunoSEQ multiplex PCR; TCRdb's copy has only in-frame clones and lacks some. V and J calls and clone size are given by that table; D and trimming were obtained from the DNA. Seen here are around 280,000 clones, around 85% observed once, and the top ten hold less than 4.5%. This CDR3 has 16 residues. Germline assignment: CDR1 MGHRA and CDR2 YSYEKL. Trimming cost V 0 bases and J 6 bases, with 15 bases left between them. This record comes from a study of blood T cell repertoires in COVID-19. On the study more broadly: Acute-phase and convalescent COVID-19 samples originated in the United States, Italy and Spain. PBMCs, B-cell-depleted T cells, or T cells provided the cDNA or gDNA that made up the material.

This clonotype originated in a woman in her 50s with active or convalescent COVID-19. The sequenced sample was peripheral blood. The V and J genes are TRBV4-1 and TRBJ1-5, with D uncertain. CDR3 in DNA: TGCGCCAGCAGCCAAGATTGGCCCAAGAGGAGTCAGCCCCAGCATTTT. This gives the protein CASSQDWPKRSQPQHF.